This T cell receptor beta chain was recovered during a study of a mutant IDH1 vaccine in newly diagnosed glioma. Across the study: Vaccination began 4-6 weeks post radiotherapy alone, or with temozolomide cycles. Earlier treatment was radiotherapy, temozolomide, or both, with most getting both.

The time point denotes: week 35, safety follow-up. Alongside topical imiquimod, each dose of vaccine comprised 300 ug of mutant IDH1 20-mer peptide. Patients had eight vaccinations, in weeks 1, 3, 5, 7, 11, 15, 19 and 23. Those who donated had recent WHO grade 3 or 4 IDH1-mutant, ATRX-lost astrocytomas. The CDR3 has 10 amino acids. Germline CDR1 is GTSNPN and CDR2 is SVGIG (reference sequence). The V end lost 2 bases, the J end lost 6 bases, and 2 bases lay between the germline ends. Concerning this clone: Antigen specificity is unknown.

Clones were sequenced by immunoSEQ multiplex PCR, and TCRdb holds only the in-frame ones, with some missing. Here the sample spans 50,000 to 70,000 clones, 80% to 90% being singletons. The gene calls are TRBV30 and TRBJ2-1; D ambiguous. The sequenced sample was PBMCs, obtained from a glioma patient whose treatment included an IDH1 peptide vaccine. The receptor was isolated from a man between 25 and 39 years old with glioma. CDR3 coding DNA: TGTGCCTGGAGTTCCAATGAGCAGTTCTTC. Encoded protein: CAWSSNEQFF.